The 8 T cell receptor beta chains below were found in one sample sequenced in a study of control samples from healthy donors and cancer patients. Measured with immunoSEQ multiplex PCR; TCRdb has only the in-frame clones, and not every one. The repertoire has some 250,000 clones, more than 65% of them found once; the top ten carry about an eighth. The sequenced sample was PBMCs. Every receptor here comes from an older woman with lung cancer.

The gene calls are TRBV27 and TRBJ1-4; 7 nucleotides agree with TRBD1. V was pared by 7 bases and J by 7 bases, with 6 bases of the junction left unmatched. The CDR3 consists of 13 residues. CDR1 and CDR2 from the germline V gene are MNHEY and SMNVEV (reference sequence). The DNA for the CDR3 is TGTGCCAGCAAGAACAGGGGAAGTGAAAAACTGTTTTTT. Translated: CASKNRGSEKLFF.

The CDR3 region is CASSEDGGNQPQHF. The CDR3 DNA follows: TGCGCCAGCAGCGAGGACGGGGGCAATCAGCCCCAGCATTTT. V gene TRBV5-1 combines with J gene TRBJ1-5; D gene unclear. Germline V gene sequence: CDR1 SGHRS, CDR2 YFSETQ. The CDR3 extends over 14 amino acids. V gave up 4 bases and J gave up 2 bases, with 10 bases separating them.

The chain carries TRBV19 and TRBJ1-3; D ambiguous. CDR3 size: 14 residues. Germline V gene data show CDR1 as LNHDA and CDR2 as SQIVND (reference sequence). Trimming cost V 6 bases and J 2 bases, with 11 bases left between them. For the CDR3, the DNA is TGTGCCAGTAGCGTCATCCCCCCTGGAAACACCATATATTTT. It translates to CASSVIPPGNTIYF.

The V call is TRBV28, the J call TRBJ1-5; D ambiguous. Germline V gives CDR1 MDHEN, CDR2 SYDVKM. Trimming took off 2 bases at V and 10 bases at J, with 9 bases between the two ends. This CDR3 contains 12 residues. The CDR3 spells CASSLRSLPQHF. The CDR3 DNA reads as TGTGCCAGCAGTTTAAGGTCGCTCCCCCAGCATTTT.

The chain couples TRBV5-1 to TRBJ2-7, with 8 bases fitting TRBD2. The CDR3 runs 16 residues. Germline CDR1 and CDR2: SGHRS and YFSETQ. With V trimmed by 2 bases and J by 3 bases, 10 bases remained unmatched. The CDR3 DNA reads TGCGCCAGCAGCTTTTACGGGGGGGCGGTGAGCTACGAGCAGTACTTC. Protein product: CASSFYGGAVSYEQYF.

The chain carries TRBV3-1 (or the pseudogene TRBV3-2) and TRBJ2-1; TRBD2 might be the D (5 bases). Between the trimmed V and J ends, which lost 3 bases and 3 bases, there was a span of 15 bases. Germline values: CDR1 LGHDT, CDR2 YNNKEL (reference sequence). The length of the CDR3 is 16 residues. The CDR3: CASSHSGVRFYNEQFF. CDR3 DNA sequence: TGTGCCAGCAGCCACTCCGGGGTTCGATTCTACAATGAGCAGTTCTTC.

This sequence joins TRBV28 and TRBJ1-4, with 9 bases lining up with TRBD1. V shed 5 bases and J 7 bases; nucleotides not matched to a gene: 5. CDR3 length: 14 residues. From germline, CDR1 is MDHEN and CDR2 SYDVKM. The CDR3 coding sequence is TGTGCCAGCAGTATACAGGGGGCAGGTGAAAAACTGTTTTTT. Protein: CASSIQGAGEKLFF.

The rearrangement links TRBV10-3 to TRBJ1-5; 9 bases match TRBD1. J lost 5 bases, V lost 1 base, and 6 bases had no gene match. There are 16 residues in the CDR3. Germline V gene lookup returns CDR1 ENHRY and CDR2 SYGVKD. CDR3 sequence: CAISEWPGTGYQPQHF. CDR3 bases: TGTGCCATCAGTGAGTGGCCCGGGACAGGGTATCAGCCCCAGCATTTT.